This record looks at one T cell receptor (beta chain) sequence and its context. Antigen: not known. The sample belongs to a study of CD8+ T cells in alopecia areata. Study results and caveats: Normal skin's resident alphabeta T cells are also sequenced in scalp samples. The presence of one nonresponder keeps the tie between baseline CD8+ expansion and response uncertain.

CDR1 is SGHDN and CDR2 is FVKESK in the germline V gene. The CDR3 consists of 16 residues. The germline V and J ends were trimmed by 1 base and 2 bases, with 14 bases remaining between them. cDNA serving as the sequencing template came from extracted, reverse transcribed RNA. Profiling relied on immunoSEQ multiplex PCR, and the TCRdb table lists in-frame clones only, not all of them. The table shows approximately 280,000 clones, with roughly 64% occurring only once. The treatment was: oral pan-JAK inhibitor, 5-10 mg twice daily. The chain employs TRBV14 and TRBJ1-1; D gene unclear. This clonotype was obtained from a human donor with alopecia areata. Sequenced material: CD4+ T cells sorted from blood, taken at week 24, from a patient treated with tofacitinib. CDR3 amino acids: CASSQVAWGSNTEAFF. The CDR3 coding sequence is TGTGCCAGCAGCCAAGTAGCCTGGGGATCTAACACTGAAGCTTTCTTT.